The present TCR beta chain was sequenced within a study of T cell changes during pregnancy in multiple sclerosis. Data came from immunoSEQ multiplex PCR; TCRdb stores just in-frame clones and leaves some out. Of about 42,000 clones listed, around 89% are singletons. V lost 0 bases, J lost 6 bases, and 16 bases lay in between. The CDR3 loop spans 16 amino acids. Per the germline V gene, CDR1 is SGDLS and CDR2 is YYNGEE. The chain recombines TRBV9 with TRBJ2-1, with D maybe TRBD2 (5 bases). The sample in question was CD4+ T cells from peripheral blood mononuclear cells, obtained in the second trimester of pregnancy. The receptor was derived from a female donor with multiple sclerosis, enrolled in a pregnancy study. The CDR3 bases are TGTGCCAGCAGCGTAGTGGCCCTCGGAGGCCTCAATGAGCAGTTCTTC. This encodes CASSVVALGGLNEQFF.